The 14 T cell receptor beta chains presented below share a single source sample, sequenced in a study of blood T cell repertoires in COVID-19. Sequenced by immunoSEQ multiplex PCR; TCRdb stores in-frame clones only, minus some. The sample lists some 290,000 clones; 86% were seen once. Source material: peripheral blood. These TCRs come from a man younger than 30 with active or convalescent COVID-19.

CDR3 sequence (DNA): TGTGCCAGCAGTTTATTTGCGGCAGGGGGCACAAACATTCAGTACTTC. Translated, it gives CASSLFAAGGTNIQYF. V usage is TRBV28 and J usage is TRBJ2-4; 8 bases map to TRBD1. CDR1 and CDR2 (germline): MDHEN, SYDVKM. This CDR3 has 16 amino acids. The V segment lost 1 base and the J segment 6 bases; nucleotides outside the gene matches: 8.

This clone was seen only a few times. CDR3 amino acids: CASSLVQRVSYEQYF. Written as DNA, the CDR3 is TGTGCCAGCAGTTTAGTCCAGCGGGTCTCCTACGAGCAGTACTTC. J is TRBJ2-7 and V is TRBV28, with D possibly TRBD2 on 6 matching bases. Germline V CDR1 and CDR2: MDHEN, SYDVKM. V lost 2 bases and J 0 bases, leaving 11 bases between the germline ends. The CDR3 is 15 residues long.

This CDR3 reads CASSYSPTSPYEQYF. CDR3 coding DNA: TGTGCCAGCAGTTACTCGCCCACTAGTCCCTACGAGCAGTACTTC. The rearrangement links TRBV6-5 to TRBJ2-7, with a tentative D call TRBD2 (5 bases). CDR1 MNHEY and CDR2 SVGAGI come from the germline V gene. Trimming cost V 0 bases and J 2 bases, with 11 bases left between them. CDR3 length equals 15 residues.

Turning to this clone: Additional DNA sequences in this sample encode the identical CDR3. J is TRBJ2-7 and V is TRBV5-1; D may match TRBD1 or TRBD2 (6 bases each). CDR1 is SGHRS, CDR2 YFSETQ, per germline. Trimming cost V 4 bases and J 5 bases, with 10 bases left between them. This CDR3 comprises 12 residues. The CDR3 loop is CASSLGGDEQYF. Here the CDR3 DNA reads TGCGCCAGCAGCCTGGGGGGCGACGAGCAGTACTTC.

The rearrangement uses TRBV2 and TRBJ2-7; D unresolved. Germline CDR1 and CDR2: SNHLY and FYNNEI. The CDR3 length is 15 residues. V lost 2 bases, J lost 0 bases, and 11 bases lay in between. In DNA form, the CDR3 reads TGTGCCAGCAGTGAAATGATTCCGGGCTCCTACGAGCAGTACTTC. As protein: CASSEMIPGSYEQYF.

CDR3 DNA sequence: TGTGCCACCAGTGATTTGCAGATGGAGGGAATAGGGGAGCAGTTCTTC. The encoded protein is CATSDLQMEGIGEQFF. V and J are TRBV24-1 and TRBJ2-1; a weak D match, TRBD2 (6 bases). Germline V CDR1 and CDR2: KGHDR, SFDVKD. V was pared by 0 bases and J by 10 bases, with 18 bases between. The CDR3 runs 16 residues.

The chain uses TRBV11-2 and TRBJ2-3; D may be TRBD2 (6 bases). V dropped 5 bases and J dropped 6 bases, with 15 bases sitting between them. Looked up from germline, CDR1 is SGHAT and CDR2 is FQNNGV. The CDR3 length is 14 residues. CDR3 nucleotide sequence: TGTGCCAGCAGCCCGGAGGGCCCTCCGGATACGCAGTATTTT. Protein: CASSPEGPPDTQYF. Full variable domain (remainder filled in from reference TRBV11-2 and TRBJ2-3): EAGVAQSPRYKIIEKRQSVAFWCNPISGHATLYWYQQILGQGPKLLIQFQNNGVVDDSQLPKDRFSAERLKGVDSTLKIQPAKLEDSAVYLCASSPEGPPDTQYFGPGTRLTVL.

V and J are TRBV5-1 and TRBJ1-4; D possibly corresponds to TRBD1 (5 bases). The germline V and J ends were trimmed by 2 bases and 5 bases, with 16 bases remaining between them. This CDR3 contains 16 residues. Looked up from germline, CDR1 is SGHRS and CDR2 is YFSETQ. The CDR3 spells CASSFGNRNRNEKLFF. Here the CDR3 DNA reads TGCGCCAGCAGCTTTGGCAACCGCAACAGGAATGAAAAACTGTTTTTT.

CDR3 DNA sequence: TGTGCCACCAGCAGTAGGAGGGGGCATGTCTACGAGCAGTACTTC. Amino acids: CATSSRRGHVYEQYF. The V call is TRBV15, the J call TRBJ2-7; possible D gene TRBD1, 7 bases. The CDR3 runs to 15 residues. Trimming left V 3 bases short and J 3 bases short, with 15 bases between. Germline V gene lookup returns CDR1 LNHNV and CDR2 YYDKDF (reference sequence).

This sequence joins TRBV19 and TRBJ2-3; D remains ambiguous. V shed 4 bases and J shed 4 bases, with 21 bases lying between them. This CDR3 spans 17 amino acids. Germline V gene lookup returns CDR1 LNHDA and CDR2 SQIVND (reference sequence). The CDR3 nucleotides are TGTGCCAGTAGTACCTTCAGTGTCGGCCTCAGGCCAGATACGCAGTATTTT. This codes for CASSTFSVGLRPDTQYF. The full variable domain, completed using reference TRBV19 and TRBJ2-3, is DGGITQSPKYLFRKEGQNVTLSCEQNLNHDAMYWYRQDPGQGLRLIYYSQIVNDFQKGDIAEGYSVSREKKESFPLTVTSAQKNPTAFYLCASSTFSVGLRPDTQYFGPGTRLTVL.

V is TRBV28 and J is TRBJ1-5; 8 bases are a match to TRBD1. The CDR3 length is 15 residues. Germline trimming cut 6 bases from V and 3 bases from J; bases unmatched to any gene: 7. Per the germline V gene, CDR1 is MDHEN and CDR2 is SYDVKM. The CDR3 region is CASRSGTGHNQPQHF. DNA for the CDR3: TGTGCCAGCAGATCCGGGACAGGACACAATCAGCCCCAGCATTTT.

This clone was observed at least ten times. The V call is TRBV7-9, the J call TRBJ2-7; no reliable D call. The germline CDR1 and CDR2 sequences are SEHNR and FQNEAQ (reference sequence). Trimming removed 2 bases from V and 6 bases from J, with 11 bases in between. The CDR3 contains 13 residues. In DNA form, the CDR3 reads TGTGCCAGCAGCTTAAATGTAGTATCCGAGCAGTACTTC. It is translated as CASSLNVVSEQYF. The full variable domain, its missing parts supplied by reference TRBV7-9 and TRBJ2-7, is DTGVSQNPRHKITKRGQNVTFRCDPISEHNRLYWYRQTLGQGPEFLTYFQNEAQLEKSRLLSDRFSAERPKGSFSTLEIQRTEQGDSAMYLCASSLNVVSEQYFGPGTRLTVT.

In this sample, this clone turned up a few times. The chain uses TRBV7-8 and TRBJ2-7; TRBD1 is a possible D gene (5 bases). Germline V gene data show CDR1 as SGHVS and CDR2 as FQNEAQ. The CDR3 loop spans 12 amino acids. V was shortened by 1 base and J by 7 bases, with 8 bases between the two germline ends. The CDR3 loop reads CASSLDRQEQYF. CDR3 nucleotide sequence: TGTGCCAGCAGCTTAGACAGACAGGAGCAGTACTTC.

The rearrangement uses TRBV7-9 and TRBJ2-7; D gene unclear. The V end was cut by 5 bases, the J end by 3 bases, with 14 bases between. Germline CDR1 SEHNR, CDR2 FQNEAQ (reference sequence). The CDR3 is 14 residues long. The CDR3 loop reads CASSPYGSDYEQYF. In DNA, the CDR3 is TGTGCCAGCAGCCCCTACGGGTCGGACTACGAGCAGTACTTC.